The T cell receptor (beta chain) described here comes from a study of blood T cell repertoires in COVID-19. The overall study: Acute-phase and convalescent COVID-19 samples originated in the United States, Italy and Spain. T cells, B-cell-depleted T cells, or PBMCs provided the cDNA or gDNA that served as material.

This clone has a handful of counts. Its ends do not fully match the called genes, so a read error is possible. The CDR3 covers 18 residues. Germline values: CDR1 SGHTS, CDR2 YDEGEE. Here immunoSEQ multiplex PCR was the method, and the copy in TCRdb shows in-frame clones only, minus some. The sample has around 250,000 clones, around 87% seen once. This chain links TRBV5-8 with TRBJ1-5; 8 bases map to TRBD1. The sequence was collected from a woman in her 70s with active or convalescent COVID-19. The sample consisted of peripheral blood. The CDR3 is CASSLDIGAAGGNQPQHF. In DNA form, the CDR3 reads TGTGCCAGCAGCTTGGATATAGGAGCGGCAGGGGGCAACCAGCCCCAGCATTTT.